One and the same sample provided the 16 T cell receptor beta chains below, sequenced in a study of blood T cell repertoires in COVID-19 (dated by TCRdb to about 2020). Library preparation used the immunoSEQ multiplex PCR assay. The table comes from immuneACCESS by way of TCRdb, which keeps in-frame sequences with V and J called. Part of the clones is missing from these tables; in studies checked, under half for an unresolved V gene and the rest for unknown reasons. The sample table shows a few hundred thousand clones, and around 91% are seen once. Clones ranked in the top ten supply less than 15% of the sample. The sample consisted of PBMCs or T cells enriched from blood (not recorded which). The receptor set was obtained from a man aged 30 to 39 who had been exposed to COVID-19.

The sample holds a few counts of this clone. This sequence joins TRBV5-6 and TRBJ1-4, with TRBD1 matching 9 bases. Per the germline V gene, CDR1 is SGHDT and CDR2 is YYEEEE. There are 18 residues in the CDR3. The junction had 11 bases not matched to a gene; V was cut back by 5 bases and J by 0 bases. As DNA, the CDR3 is TGTGCCAGCAGTTCCGGGACAGGGAATTGGGCAACTAATGAAAAACTGTTTTTT. This codes for CASSSGTGNWATNEKLFF.

This clone is a singleton in its sample. V gene TRBV5-6 combines with J gene TRBJ1-2; D may be TRBD1 (6 bases). The CDR3 totals 14 residues. CDR1 is SGHDT and CDR2 is YYEEEE in the germline V gene. V lost 0 bases, J lost 4 bases, and 10 bases lay in between. Written as DNA, the CDR3 is TGTGCCAGCAGCTTGGACAGGGTGCGCTATGGCTACACCTTC. Translation gives CASSLDRVRYGYTF.

The V and J genes are TRBV11-3 and TRBJ2-3; D unclear. The V end was cut by 6 bases, the J end by 5 bases, with 12 bases between. The germline gives CDR1 SGHNT, CDR2 YENEEA. The CDR3 loop spans 13 amino acids. CDR3 region: CASSFSHGDTQYF. CDR3 in DNA: TGTGCCAGCAGTTTCAGTCATGGAGATACGCAGTATTTT.

The chain recombines TRBV2 with TRBJ2-7, with D uncertain. There are 11 residues in the CDR3. V lost 8 bases to trimming and J lost 3 bases, with 8 bases between them. CDR1 is SNHLY and CDR2 is FYNNEI in the germline V gene. This CDR3 reads CASGQFYEQYF. DNA for the CDR3: TGTGCCAGCGGGCAGTTCTACGAGCAGTACTTC.

The rearrangement links TRBV30 to TRBJ1-6, with 7 bases aligning to TRBD1. This CDR3 has 15 residues. Germline lookup yields CDR1 GTSNPN and CDR2 SVGIG (reference sequence). With 2 bases clipped from V and 7 bases from J, the junction kept 8 bases outside the gene matches. Written as DNA, the CDR3 is TGTGCCTGGAGTCCCCGGGACAGACTAAATTCACCCCTCCACTTT. This codes for CAWSPRDRLNSPLHF.

The rearrangement joins TRBV9 to TRBJ1-2, with TRBD1 as a possible D gene (5 bases). The ends were cut back, 6 bases at V and 6 bases at J, with 24 bases in the middle. Germline assignment: CDR1 SGDLS and CDR2 YYNGEE. CDR3 length: 16 residues. The CDR3 here is CASKGLTETAVDGYTF. The CDR3 DNA follows: TGTGCCAGCAAGGGGTTGACAGAGACCGCCGTGGATGGCTACACCTTC.

The chain recombines TRBV7-2 with TRBJ1-5; 9 bases line up with TRBD1. The CDR3 is 17 residues long. V was pared by 1 base and J by 5 bases, with 9 bases of the junction left unmatched. Germline V gene sequence: CDR1 SGHTA, CDR2 FQGNSA. The CDR3 DNA is TGTGCCAGCAGCTTAGTGGGTAACAGGGGGCTTGATCAGCCCCAGCATTTT. Its protein product is CASSLVGNRGLDQPQHF.

V and J are TRBV5-4 and TRBJ1-2; tentatively, D is TRBD1 (5 bases). From germline, CDR1 is SGHNT and CDR2 YYREEE (reference sequence). Trimming took 1 base from V and 5 from J, leaving 12 bases between them. This CDR3 contains 14 residues. This CDR3 is CASSLQGAGYGYTF. In nucleotides, the CDR3 is TGTGCCAGCAGCTTGCAAGGGGCCGGGTATGGCTACACCTTC.

The V call is TRBV6-5, the J call TRBJ1-4, with D perhaps TRBD1 (5 bases). The CDR3 has 14 amino acids. Deletions cut 7 bases from V and 6 bases from J, with 15 bases between. The germline V gene has CDR1 MNHEY and CDR2 SVGAGI. CDR3 protein: CASTPSGAYEKLFF. The DNA for the CDR3 is TGTGCCAGCACCCCGTCTGGGGCCTATGAAAAACTGTTTTTT.

The gene calls are TRBV18 and TRBJ1-3, with a tentative D call TRBD1 (6 bases). CDR3 length: 17 residues. Germline V gene data show CDR1 as KGHSH and CDR2 as LQKENI. With 3 bases removed from V and 1 base from J, the gap between germline ends came to 16 bases. Here the CDR3 DNA reads TGTGCCAGCTCACCTCGGACAGACATTATGTCTGGAAACACCATATATTTT. It yields the protein CASSPRTDIMSGNTIYF. The full variable domain, its missing parts supplied by reference TRBV18 and TRBJ1-3, is NAGVMQNPRHLVRRRGQEARLRCSPMKGHSHVYWYRQLPEEGLKFMVYLQKENIIDESGMPKERFSAEFPKEGPSILRIQQVVRGDSAAYFCASSPRTDIMSGNTIYFGEGSWLTVV.

The rearrangement joins TRBV19 to TRBJ1-1, with D possibly TRBD1 on 6 matching bases. The germline gives CDR1 LNHDA, CDR2 SQIVND (reference sequence). The CDR3 has 15 residues. V shed 5 bases and J shed 1 base, with 14 bases lying between them. CDR3 in amino acids: CASSPGPTGNTEAFF. CDR3 in DNA: TGTGCCAGTAGTCCCGGCCCGACAGGGAACACTGAAGCTTTCTTT.

This chain links TRBV5-1 with TRBJ1-4, with 7 bases identical to TRBD1. The germline V gene encodes CDR1 SGHRS and CDR2 YFSETQ. The CDR3 totals 14 residues. Trimming cost V 6 bases and J 1 base; bases outside gene matches: 3. The CDR3 here is CASKAGGTNEKLFF. The CDR3 DNA follows: TGCGCCAGCAAGGCAGGGGGAACTAATGAAAAACTGTTTTTT.

V and J are TRBV6-9 and TRBJ2-5; D might be TRBD1 (6 bases). CDR1 is MNHGY and CDR2 is SVAAGI in the germline V gene. The CDR3 spans 13 residues. Trimming pared 5 bases from V and 5 bases from J, leaving 12 bases between. The CDR3 DNA is TGTGCCAGCAGTCAGACAGGTGGGGAGACCCAGTACTTC. It specifies CASSQTGGETQYF.

This clone showed up just once. The CDR3: CSASTGTGGYNEQFF. CDR3 coding DNA: TGCAGCGCGTCAACTGGAACAGGGGGGTACAATGAGCAGTTCTTC. V gene TRBV29-1 combines with J gene TRBJ2-1, with 8 bases lining up with TRBD1. The length of the CDR3 is 15 residues. J lost 4 bases, V lost 7 bases, and 12 bases had no gene match. CDR1 is SQVTM and CDR2 is ANQGSEA in the germline V gene.

The chain is built from TRBV7-2 and TRBJ1-6, with 7 bases matching TRBD1. Germline lookup yields CDR1 SGHTA and CDR2 FQGNSA. Losses at the gene ends were 3 bases for V and 9 bases for J; bases not matched to a gene: 2. This CDR3 comprises 13 residues. The CDR3 DNA reads TGTGCCAGCAGCTTCGACAGGGTTTCACCCCTCCACTTT. Amino acids: CASSFDRVSPLHF.

The rearrangement links TRBV10-3 to TRBJ2-1; 9 nucleotides match TRBD2. V lost 6 bases to trimming and J lost 6 bases; unmatched junction nucleotides: 6. This CDR3 is built from 14 residues. Germline V lookup: CDR1 ENHRY, CDR2 SYGVKD. CDR3 sequence: CAISLGTSINEQFF. CDR3 DNA sequence: TGTGCCATCAGCCTAGGGACTAGCATCAATGAGCAGTTCTTC.